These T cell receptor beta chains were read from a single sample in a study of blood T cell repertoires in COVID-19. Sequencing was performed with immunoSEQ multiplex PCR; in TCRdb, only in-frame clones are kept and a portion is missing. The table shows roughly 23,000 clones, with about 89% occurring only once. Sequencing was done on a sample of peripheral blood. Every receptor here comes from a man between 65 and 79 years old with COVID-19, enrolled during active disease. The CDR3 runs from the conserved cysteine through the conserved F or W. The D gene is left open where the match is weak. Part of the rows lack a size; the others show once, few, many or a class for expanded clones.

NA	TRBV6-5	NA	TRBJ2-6	CASSSQGSGANVLTF	TGTGCCAGCAGTTCCCAGGGTTCCGGGGCCAACGTCCTGACTTTC
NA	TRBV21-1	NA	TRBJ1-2	CASSKGEGAQDGYTF	TGTGCCAGCAGCAAAGGTGAGGGGGCGCAAGATGGCTACACCTTC
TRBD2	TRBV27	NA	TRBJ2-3	CASSPGLWLAGADTQYF	TGTGCCAGCAGCCCGGGTCTCTGGCTAGCGGGAGCAGATACGCAGTATTTT
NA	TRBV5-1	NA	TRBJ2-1	CASSFTWGDNEQFF	TGCGCCAGCAGCTTTACTTGGGGGGACAATGAGCAGTTCTTC
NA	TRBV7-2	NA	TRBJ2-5	CASSLGTGLETQYF	TGTGCCAGCAGCTTAGGGACTGGGTTAGAGACCCAGTACTTC
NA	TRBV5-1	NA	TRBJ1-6	CASSLSAGSNSPLHF	TGCGCCAGCAGCTTAAGTGCAGGGTCGAATTCACCCCTCCACTTT
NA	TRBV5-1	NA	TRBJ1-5	CASSPGGGDSNQPQHF	TGCGCCAGCAGCCCTGGTGGAGGTGATAGCAATCAGCCCCAGCATTTT
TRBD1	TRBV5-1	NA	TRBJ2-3	CASSLGTGGGTDTQYF	TGCGCCAGCAGCTTGGGGACAGGGGGAGGCACAGATACGCAGTATTTT
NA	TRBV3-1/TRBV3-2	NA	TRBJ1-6	CASSAGGNSPLHF	TGTGCCAGTTCAGCGGGGGGAAATTCACCCCTCCACTTT
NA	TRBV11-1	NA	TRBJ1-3	CASTKSTAGNAIYF	TGTGCCAGCACCAAATCCACCGCGGGGAACGCCATATATTTT
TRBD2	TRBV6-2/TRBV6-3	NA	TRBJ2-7	CASSATSGGRYEQYF	TGTGCCAGCAGTGCTACTAGCGGTGGAAGGTACGAGCAGTACTTC
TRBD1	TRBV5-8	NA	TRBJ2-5	CASSLIGQGAETQYF	TGTGCCAGCAGCTTGATCGGACAGGGGGCAGAGACCCAGTACTTC
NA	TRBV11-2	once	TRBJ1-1	CASSLGLAPEAFF	TGTGCCAGCAGCTTAGGGCTGGCCCCTGAAGCTTTCTTT
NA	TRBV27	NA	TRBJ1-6	CASTARRRDSPLHF	TGTGCCAGCACCGCGCGGCGGAGGGATTCACCCCTCCACTTT
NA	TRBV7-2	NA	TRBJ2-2	CASSRTVNTGELFF	TGTGCCAGCAGCCGGACAGTGAACACCGGGGAGCTGTTTTTT
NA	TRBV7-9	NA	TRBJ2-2	CASSPQGFPGELFF	TGTGCCAGCAGCCCCCAGGGGTTTCCCGGGGAGCTGTTTTTT
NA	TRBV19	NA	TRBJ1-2	CASSPRGTYYGYTF	TGTGCCAGTAGTCCCCGTGGCACCTACTATGGCTACACCTTC
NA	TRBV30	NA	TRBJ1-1	CAWSVLVGANTEAFF	TGTGCCTGGAGTGTATTGGTTGGGGCGAACACTGAAGCTTTCTTT
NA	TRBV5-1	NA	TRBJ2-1	CACSGPYNEQFF	TGCGCCTGTAGCGGACCTTACAATGAGCAGTTCTTC
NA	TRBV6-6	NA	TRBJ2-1	CASSYSIASYNEQFF	TGTGCCAGCAGTTACTCGATAGCGTCCTACAATGAGCAGTTCTTC
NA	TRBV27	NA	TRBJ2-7	CASSYGQLYEQYF	TGTGCCAGCAGTTATGGACAGCTATACGAGCAGTACTTC
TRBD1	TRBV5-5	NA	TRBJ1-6	CASSLVGTGNSPLHF	TGTGCCAGCAGCTTGGTGGGGACAGGGAACTCACCCCTCCACTTT
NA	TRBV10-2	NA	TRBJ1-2	CASSEVAARGYTF	TGCGCCAGCAGTGAAGTGGCGGCGCGTGGCTACACCTTC
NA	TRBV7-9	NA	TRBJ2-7	CASRSTGWVDEQYF	TGTGCCAGCAGGTCCACAGGGTGGGTCGACGAGCAGTACTTC
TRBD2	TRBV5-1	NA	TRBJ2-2	CASSLVAGANTGELFF	TGCGCCAGCAGCTTGGTCGCGGGGGCGAACACCGGGGAGCTGTTTTTT
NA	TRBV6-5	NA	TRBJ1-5	CASRAGNQPQHF	TGTGCCAGCAGAGCAGGGAATCAGCCCCAGCATTTT
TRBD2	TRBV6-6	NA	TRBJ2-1	CASTVAGGFNEQFF	TGTGCCAGCACTGTTGCGGGGGGTTTTAATGAGCAGTTCTTC
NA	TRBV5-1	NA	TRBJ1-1	CASSLVPGNTEAFF	TGCGCCAGCAGCTTGGTTCCGGGGAACACTGAAGCTTTCTTT
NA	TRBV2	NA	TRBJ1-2	CASSDDRFYGYTF	TGTGCCAGCAGTGACGACAGGTTCTATGGCTACACCTTC
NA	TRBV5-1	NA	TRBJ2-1	CASSLGLVSYNEQFF	TGCGCCAGCAGCTTGGGGCTAGTCTCTTACAATGAGCAGTTCTTC
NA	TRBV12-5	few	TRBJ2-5	CASGLVKGWGTQYF	TGTGCTAGTGGTTTGGTAAAGGGGTGGGGGACCCAGTACTTC
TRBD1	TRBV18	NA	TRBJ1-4	CASSPQGQGYEKLFF	TGTGCCAGCTCACCACAAGGACAGGGTTACGAAAAACTGTTTTTT
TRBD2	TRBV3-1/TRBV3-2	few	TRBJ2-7	CASSQDFSGTGAYEQYF	TGTGCCAGCAGCCAAGATTTTAGCGGGACTGGAGCCTACGAGCAGTACTTC
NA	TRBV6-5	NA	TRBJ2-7	CASSRAGDYEQYF	TGTGCCAGCAGTCGAGCAGGGGACTACGAGCAGTACTTC
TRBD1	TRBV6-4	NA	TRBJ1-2	CASSFTGTAYGYTF	TGTGCCAGCAGTTTTACCGGGACAGCTTATGGCTACACCTTC
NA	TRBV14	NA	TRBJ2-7	CASSPYRGGRREQYF	TGTGCCAGCAGCCCCTATCGGGGAGGTCGTCGCGAGCAGTACTTC
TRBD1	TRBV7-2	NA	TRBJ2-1	CASTQGTALYNEQFF	TGTGCCAGCACCCAGGGGACAGCACTTTACAATGAGCAGTTCTTC
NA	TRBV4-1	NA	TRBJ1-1	CASSPRRAGEAFF	TGCGCCAGCAGCCCCCGGAGGGCTGGAGAAGCTTTCTTT
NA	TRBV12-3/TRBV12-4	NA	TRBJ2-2	CASSSRRNGELFF	TGTGCCAGCAGTTCAAGGAGGAACGGGGAGCTGTTTTTT
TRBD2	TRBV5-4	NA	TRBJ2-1	CASSFGAPGGYYNEQFF	TGTGCCAGCAGCTTCGGGGCTCCGGGGGGTTATTACAATGAGCAGTTCTTC
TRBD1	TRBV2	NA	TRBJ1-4	CASRMTGVGQNEKLFF	TGTGCCAGCAGGATGACAGGGGTCGGGCAAAATGAAAAACTGTTTTTT
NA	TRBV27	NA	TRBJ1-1	CASTPDPERAEAFF	TGTGCCAGCACCCCTGACCCGGAGCGGGCTGAAGCTTTCTTT
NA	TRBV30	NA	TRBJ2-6	CASDHAGALGSGANVLTF	TGTGCCTCCGACCACGCGGGGGCACTTGGCTCTGGGGCCAACGTCCTGACTTTC
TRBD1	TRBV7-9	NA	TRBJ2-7	CASSHSTGTGYSYEQYF	TGTGCCAGCAGTCATTCCACCGGGACAGGGTACTCCTACGAGCAGTACTTC
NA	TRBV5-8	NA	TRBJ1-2	CASSLAGFRINYGYTF	TGTGCCAGCAGCTTAGCAGGATTCCGGATTAACTATGGCTACACCTTC